The next 14 T cell receptor beta chains were all read from a single sample in a study of T cell repertoires in cytomegalovirus infection. Using its own MiXCR run on the reads, TCRdb lists one record per CDR3 protein. This sample has about 490,000 distinct CDR3 sequences, with approximately 26% found just once. The sequencing input was PBMCs. The origin of the receptors is a human donor in good health (CMV status not recorded). Some clones in this sample may be carry-over from other donors' samples.

This clonotype has a count of ten or more. V and J are TRBV7-2 and TRBJ1-2, with 7 nucleotides matching TRBD1. Germline V gene lookup returns CDR1 SGHTA and CDR2 FQGNSA. Unmatched junction bases numbered 14, after V lost 5 bases and J lost 8 bases. This CDR3 is built from 15 residues. This CDR3 reads CASSPQLTGVRGYTF. The CDR3 coding sequence is TGTGCCAGCAGCCCGCAACTTACAGGGGTGAGAGGCTACACCTTC.

The chain is built from TRBV6-6 and TRBJ2-1; the D is unclear. This CDR3 is built from 12 residues. Germline V CDR1 and CDR2: MNHNY, SVGAGI (reference sequence). Trimming left V 6 bases short and J 4 bases short, with 7 bases between. DNA of the CDR3: TGTGCCAGCAGGGCACTATACAATGAGCAGTTCTTC. Amino acids: CASRALYNEQFF.

This clonotype has at least ten counts. The chain recombines TRBV6-1 with TRBJ1-1; maybe TRBD1 (5 bases). Germline loops: CDR1 MNHNS, CDR2 SASEGT. V was cut by 5 bases and J by 3 bases, with 13 bases left in between. The CDR3 length is 14 residues. The CDR3 loop is CASSKQVLYTEAFF. CDR3 DNA sequence: TGTGCCAGCAGTAAACAGGTCCTCTACACTGAAGCTTTCTTT.

The chain combines TRBV27 with TRBJ2-4, with D perhaps assigned TRBD1 or TRBD2 (5 bases each). V lost 8 bases and J lost 2, with 28 bases in between. The CDR3 is 19 amino acids. CDR1 is MNHEY and CDR2 is SMNVEV in the germline V gene (reference sequence). CDR3 DNA sequence: TGTGCCAGCTCCAACCGGGACCCTGGCCACCCGAGTACCAAAAACATTCAGTACTTC. Amino acid sequence: CASSNRDPGHPSTKNIQYF.

The table lists this clonotype with many counts. The chain carries TRBV12-3 or TRBV12-4 and TRBJ1-2; D remains ambiguous. Trimming stripped 2 bases from V and 11 bases from J, with 15 bases between. The CDR3 extends over 13 amino acids. As DNA, the CDR3 is TGTGCCAGCAGTTTACAGGAACTCCTAGGGTACACCTTC. This codes for CASSLQELLGYTF.

This clonotype was detected only once. The chain carries TRBV19 and TRBJ1-2; unclear D gene. The CDR3 sequence is 17 residues long. V was cut by 7 bases and J by 0 bases, with 21 bases left in between. Germline CDR1 is LNHDA and CDR2 is SQIVND (reference sequence). CDR3 sequence reads: CASTQNGRARANYGYTF. The CDR3 nucleotides read TGTGCCAGTACTCAAAACGGGAGGGCCAGAGCTAACTATGGCTACACCTTC.

The genes are TRBV15 and TRBJ1-5; possible D gene TRBD1, 5 bases. V gave up 4 bases and J gave up 3 bases, with 13 bases separating them. Germline CDR1 and CDR2: LNHNV and YYDKDF (reference sequence). The CDR3 runs to 15 residues. The CDR3 DNA is TGTGCCACCAGCAAAGACAGACACTCCAATCAGCCCCAGCATTTT. Translation gives CATSKDRHSNQPQHF.

This clonotype turned up a few times. The CDR3 DNA is TGTGCCAGCAGTTTTGATCGCGGAACTAGCCAGTACGTC. The encoded protein is CASSFDRGTSQYV. The genes are TRBV12-3 or TRBV12-4 and TRBJ2-7; maybe TRBD2 (6 bases). The CDR3 extends over 13 amino acids. V lost 3 bases and J lost 10, with 16 bases in between.

This clonotype occurred many times. The chain combines TRBV7-2 with TRBJ1-2; D is uncertain. V was trimmed by 3 bases and J by 0 bases, leaving 8 bases between them. This CDR3 is built from 14 residues. Germline V gene data show CDR1 as SGHTA and CDR2 as FQGNSA. The CDR3, as DNA: TGTGCCAGCAGCTTGGGATTAGCTAACTATGGCTACACCTTC. It is translated as CASSLGLANYGYTF.

This chain joins TRBV30 and TRBJ2-7, with D tentatively TRBD2 (5 bases). CDR1 is GTSNPN, CDR2 SVGIG, per germline (reference sequence). This CDR3 has 13 amino acids. Trimming removed 4 bases at V and 7 bases at J, with 17 bases between. CDR3 DNA sequence: TGTGCCTGGAACCTCGGAGGTCGAAGGGAGCAGTACTTC. Encoded protein: CAWNLGGRREQYF.

Here the CDR3 reads CASSQGAGSYGYTF. In DNA form, the CDR3 reads TGCGCCAGCAGCCAGGGGGCAGGGTCCTATGGCTACACCTTC. The J gene is TRBJ1-2, the V gene TRBV4-1, with D perhaps matching TRBD1 (6 bases). V was clipped by 3 bases and J by 4 bases, with 12 bases between them. The CDR3 length is 14 residues. Germline CDR1 and CDR2: MGHRA and YSYEKL.

The chain is built from TRBV7-2 and TRBJ2-1, with 12 bases that match TRBD2. The CDR3 has 16 residues. Unmatched junction bases numbered 5, after V lost 4 bases and J lost 4 bases. Looked up from germline, CDR1 is SGHTA and CDR2 is FQGNSA. The CDR3 sequence is CASSSPTSGGYNEQFF. CDR3 nucleotides: TGTGCCAGCAGCTCACCAACTAGCGGGGGGTACAATGAGCAGTTCTTC.

This clonotype was observed a few times. The gene calls are TRBV7-2 and TRBJ1-3; TRBD1 matches at 7 bases. Unmatched junction bases numbered 15, after V lost 5 bases and J lost 2 bases. The germline gives CDR1 SGHTA, CDR2 FQGNSA. The CDR3 covers 18 residues. CDR3 sequence (DNA): TGTGCCAGCAGCGCCCACCCATTCGACAGGGTTACTGGAAACACCATATATTTT. Its translation: CASSAHPFDRVTGNTIYF.

The chain recombines TRBV7-6 with TRBJ2-5, with TRBD1 matching over 10 bases. J lost 6 bases, V lost 5 bases, and 9 bases had no gene match. Germline V gene lookup returns CDR1 SGHVS and CDR2 FNYEAQ. The CDR3 has 15 amino acids. CDR3 residues: CASSPGTGAGKTQYF. The CDR3 coding sequence is TGTGCCAGCAGCCCCGGGACAGGGGCAGGGAAGACCCAGTACTTC. The full variable domain, completed using reference TRBV7-6 and TRBJ2-5, is GAGVSQSPRYKVTKRGQDVALRCDPISGHVSLYWYRQALGQGPEFLTYFNYEAQQDKSGLPNDRFSAERPEGSISTLTIQRTEQRDSAMYRCASSPGTGAGKTQYFGPGTRLLVL.